A selection of T cell receptor beta chains follows, all from one sample in a study of shared clonotypes between healthy human individuals. Measured with immunoSEQ multiplex PCR; TCRdb has only the in-frame clones, and not every one. The sample shows roughly 1.4 million clones, less than 99% of them seen only once. Sequenced: naive CD4+ T cells sorted from blood. These receptors all come from a man between 25 and 39 years old in good health. The CDR3 runs from the conserved cysteine through the conserved F or W. The size entry is marked missing in some rows and otherwise reads once, few, many or a size class.

TRBV18	-	TRBJ2-7	CASSSGQYYEQYF
TRBV5-4	once	TRBJ2-7	CATSSSGSIEQYF
TRBV5-1	-	TRBJ2-1	CASSSQGLAGPSSYNEQFF
TRBV5-5	-	TRBJ2-5	CASQTQGQGETQYF
TRBV5-4	-	TRBJ2-3	CASSLGATDTQYF
TRBV7-2	-	TRBJ2-5	CASSLVGWAQYF
TRBV7-3	-	TRBJ2-3	CASSLRSGTDTQYF
TRBV7-3	-	TRBJ2-5	CASSLGLAGVETQYF
TRBV9	-	TRBJ2-2	CASSPTGLADTGELFF
TRBV11-2	-	TRBJ1-1	CASSLAVGGTEAFF
TRBV2	-	TRBJ2-1	CASMINGGPNEQFF
TRBV29-1	-	TRBJ2-1	CSVSGLAGGPNEQFF
TRBV19	-	TRBJ1-5	CASSVNSYNQPQHF
TRBV28	-	TRBJ2-1	CASSLAGNYNEQFF
TRBV19	-	TRBJ2-3	CASSSGTGAPDTQYF
TRBV9	-	TRBJ1-1	CASSFTGGNTEAFF
TRBV4-1	-	TRBJ2-1	CASSQEGSGRNNEQFF
TRBV28	-	TRBJ1-5	CAISPHRGQGNQPQHF
TRBV5-1	-	TRBJ1-2	CASSLESGMKGYGYTF
TRBV4-3	-	TRBJ1-2	CASSQLGQNYGYTF
TRBV5-1	-	TRBJ1-2	CASSLVGGDYGYTF
TRBV19	-	TRBJ2-5	CASSIRTGGSQETQYF
TRBV5-1	-	TRBJ2-3	CASTWEGLLQDTQYF
TRBV18	-	TRBJ2-7	CASSPTREVEQYF
TRBV5-1	-	TRBJ2-1	CASSPNYNEQFF
TRBV2	-	TRBJ1-1	CASRPQGQGAFF
TRBV13	-	TRBJ2-1	CASSPVGTSGSVGQFF
TRBV28	-	TRBJ1-5	CATGQGLRPQHF
TRBV19	-	TRBJ1-3	CASSIQDSGNTIYF
TRBV19	-	TRBJ2-5	CASSIVGIQETQYF
TRBV4-3	-	TRBJ2-7	CASSQGTSAAYEQYF
TRBV20-1	-	TRBJ1-5	CSARDRDRQHF
TRBV7-2	once	TRBJ2-7	CASCLAGGSFSFGQYF